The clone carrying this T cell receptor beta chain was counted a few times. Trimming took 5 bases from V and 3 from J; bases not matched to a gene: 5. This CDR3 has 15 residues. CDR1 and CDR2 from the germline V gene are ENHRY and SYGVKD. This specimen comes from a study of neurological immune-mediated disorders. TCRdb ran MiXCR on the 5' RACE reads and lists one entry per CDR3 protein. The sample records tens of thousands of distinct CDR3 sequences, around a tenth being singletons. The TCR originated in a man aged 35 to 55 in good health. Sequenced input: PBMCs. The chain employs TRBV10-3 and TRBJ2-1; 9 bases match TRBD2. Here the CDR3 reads CAISQETSGYNEQFF. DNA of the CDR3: TGTGCCATCAGTCAGGAGACTAGCGGCTACAATGAGCAGTTCTTC.